A selection of T cell receptor beta chains follows, all from one sample in a study of vaccination effects on CD4 cells after COVID-19. For these TCRs, the target antigens are not known. Some clones are missing from TCRdb's copy, which holds only in-frame ones; the method was immunoSEQ multiplex PCR. The sample records about 43,000 clones, roughly four fifths being singletons. The sample in question was CD4+ T cells from PBMCs cultured with SARS-CoV-2 spike peptides, obtained before COVID-19 vaccination. All receptors derive from a human donor who received a COVID-19 vaccine. Both conserved end residues are part of each CDR3. Fields, in order: D gene, clone size, V gene, J gene, CDR3 length, CDR3 DNA, CDR3 protein. D genes are given only for firm matches. Expanded clones get a size class; other rows say once, few or many, or leave the size out.

>NA|few|TRBV2|TRBJ1-5|13
TGTGCCAGCACCGGGCAGGGGATGCAGCCCCAGCATTTT
CASTGQGMQPQHF
>TRBD1|NA|TRBV6-5|TRBJ2-1|15
TGTGCCAGCAGTTACGGACAGGGGGCGCATAATGAGCAGTTCTTC
CASSYGQGAHNEQFF
>NA|NA|TRBV15|TRBJ1-2|13
TGTGCCACCAGCAGAGATCAGGCGGTGCGCTACACCTTC
CATSRDQAVRYTF
>TRBD1|NA|TRBV6-6|TRBJ1-2|13
TGTGCCAGCAGTTACCTTACAGGGGGAGGCTACACCTTC
CASSYLTGGGYTF
>TRBD1|once|TRBV3-1/TRBV3-2|TRBJ1-4|16
TGTGCCAGCAGTACGAACTGGGACAGCCTTAATGAAAAACTGTTTTTT
CASSTNWDSLNEKLFF
>NA|NA|TRBV7-8|TRBJ2-1|14
TGTGCCAGCAGCTTTGCGGGGTGGAACAATGAGCAGTTCTTC
CASSFAGWNNEQFF
>TRBD1|NA|TRBV6-6|TRBJ2-2|16
TGTGCCAGCAGTCTTACCGACAGGGGGGGGTCCGGGGAGCTGTTTTTT
CASSLTDRGGSGELFF
>TRBD1|few|TRBV30|TRBJ1-5|16
TGTGCCTGGAGGGGACCGGGACAGGGGTTAGGGCAGCCCCAGCATTTT
CAWRGPGQGLGQPQHF
>TRBD1|few|TRBV7-3|TRBJ1-5|14
TGTGCCAGCAGCTTTGACAGGGGCCGGCAGCCCCAGCATTTT
CASSFDRGRQPQHF
>NA|few|TRBV11-2|TRBJ1-2|14
TGTGCCAGCAGCTTACGGGAAGGGTGGTATGGCTACACCTTC
CASSLREGWYGYTF
>NA|NA|TRBV6-5|TRBJ1-3|15
TGTGCCAGCAGTTACTCGTCTAGCTCTGGAAACACCATATATTTT
CASSYSSSSGNTIYF
>NA|NA|TRBV18|TRBJ1-1|15
TGTGCCAGCTCACCGGAGTCTCCCCAGGGGTTGGGGGCTTTCTTT
CASSPESPQGLGAFF
>NA|NA|TRBV10-1|TRBJ2-2|15
TGCGCCAGCGGACCCGGGACGCACACCACCGGGGAGCTGTTTTTT
CASGPGTHTTGELFF
>TRBD1|few|TRBV5-1|TRBJ1-1|13
TGCGCCAGCAGCTTGGACCAGGGGGCTGAAGCTTTCTTT
CASSLDQGAEAFF
>TRBD2|NA|TRBV4-1|TRBJ2-1|15
TGCGCCAGCAGCCAAACGGGACTAGCGGGGGATAGGAAGTTCTTC
CASSQTGLAGDRKFF
>NA|NA|TRBV6-5|TRBJ1-5|13
TGTGCCAGCATGCTGTTTAAGAATCAGCCCCAGCATTTT
CASMLFKNQPQHF
>TRBD1|NA|TRBV18|TRBJ1-4|15
TGTGCCAGCTCACCACCGGGACAGGGGAATGAAAAACTGTTTTTT
CASSPPGQGNEKLFF
>NA|NA|TRBV7-3|TRBJ2-5|14
TGTGCCAGCAGCTTATTTTCGGGCGCGGAGACCCAGTACTTC
CASSLFSGAETQYF
>NA|NA|TRBV18|TRBJ1-3|12
TGTGCCAGCTCAGGCGACTCCGACACCATATATTTT
CASSGDSDTIYF
>TRBD1|NA|TRBV4-2|TRBJ2-1|15
TGTGCCAGCAGCCTCCCGGACAGGGAGGACAATGAGCAGTTCTTC
CASSLPDREDNEQFF
>TRBD2|NA|TRBV29-1|TRBJ2-2|18
TGCAGCGCTCACTCCTCGGGACTAGCGGGGGGAGGCACCGGGGAGCTGTTTTTT
CSAHSSGLAGGGTGELFF
>TRBD2|NA|TRBV5-8|TRBJ2-2|16
TGTGCCAGCAGCTTTAGCGGGGGGGCGTGGACCGGGGAGCTGTTTTTT
CASSFSGGAWTGELFF
>TRBD1|NA|TRBV24-1|TRBJ2-1|16
TGTGCCACCAGTGATTTAGGGGGACAGGGATCAAATGAGCAGTTCTTC
CATSDLGGQGSNEQFF
>NA|once|TRBV24-1|TRBJ1-5|14
TGTGCCACCAGTGACCCTGACAGTCAGCAGCCCCAGCATTTT
CATSDPDSQQPQHF
>TRBD1|NA|TRBV30|TRBJ2-5|13
TGTGCCTGGTGGGGGACAGGGAGAGAGACCCAGTACTTC
CAWWGTGRETQYF
>TRBD1|NA|TRBV2|TRBJ1-6|13
TGTGCCAGCACCGGGACAGCGGTCTCACCCCTCCACTTT
CASTGTAVSPLHF
>TRBD1|NA|TRBV9|TRBJ2-2|15
TGTGCCAGCAGCGTAGACAGGGGGCTAGCCGGGGAGCTGTTTTTT
CASSVDRGLAGELFF
>NA|NA|TRBV25-1|TRBJ1-3|14
TGTGCCAGCAGTCCTCGACCCCAAGGAGGCACCATATATTTT
CASSPRPQGGTIYF
>NA|NA|TRBV15|TRBJ2-3|13
TGTGCCACCAGCAGTCTTCCGGGAGATACGCAGTATTTT
CATSSLPGDTQYF
>NA|NA|TRBV6-2/TRBV6-3|TRBJ2-5|15
TGTGCCAGCAGTGCGGACACCTACCCTGGAGGGACCCAGTACTTC
CASSADTYPGGTQYF
>TRBD2|NA|TRBV5-1|TRBJ2-5|18
TGCGCCAGCAGCGGACAATCCCGCTCTAGCGGGGGGCAGGAGACCCAGTACTTC
CASSGQSRSSGGQETQYF
>TRBD2|NA|TRBV10-3|TRBJ2-1|17
TGTGCCATCAGTCCAGGTCGGACTAGCGGGGGGGCGCATGAGCAGTTCTTC
CAISPGRTSGGAHEQFF
>TRBD1|NA|TRBV4-3|TRBJ1-1|14
TGCGCCAGCAGCCAAAACAGGGGGGACACTGAAGCTTTCTTT
CASSQNRGDTEAFF
>NA|NA|TRBV5-1|TRBJ2-3|15
TGCGCCAGCAGCTTGCGGGGTGAGAGCACAGATACGCAGTATTTT
CASSLRGESTDTQYF
>TRBD1|NA|TRBV4-3|TRBJ1-4|15
TGCGCCAGCAGCCAAAACAGGGGGCAGGATGAAAAACTGTTTTTT
CASSQNRGQDEKLFF